This T cell receptor beta chain stems from a study of radiotherapy plus CTLA-4 blockade in lung cancer (dated by TCRdb to 2017 to 2018). Some background on the complete study: Objective responses were observed in 18% of enrolled patients, and disease control was achieved in less than 40%. Findings and caveats that apply to the study as a whole: TCR clones derived from tumors expanded in peripheral blood after treatment with radiotherapy and ipilimumab. The strongest predictors of response, as reported, were early dynamic changes in blood T cell clones along with a rise in serum interferon-beta after radiation.

A remark on this clone: Its antigen remains unidentified. Per-nucleotide qualities are absent, and no much larger clonotype sits a single base away.

CDR3 length: 14 amino acids, cysteine to phenylalanine. The only DNA kept is the CDR3, 42 bases in frame from the first base. CDR1 MNHEY and CDR2 SMNVEV are derived from the germline V gene (reference sequence). In this study, focal radiation therapy paired with CTLA-4 blockade (ipilimumab) was tested in patients who had chemo-refractory metastatic non-small-cell lung cancer. The library was made by the immunoSEQ multiplex PCR assay. TCRdb re-hosts the immuneACCESS table, in-frame sequences only. Its copies lack some clones; in the studies checked, an unresolved V gene accounts for under half of them, and the cause for the rest is not known. Across this sample there are around 56,000 clones, with roughly 80% seen only once. The ten top clones hold 16% of the sample.

This clonotype originated in a human donor with non-small cell lung cancer who had a complete response to radiotherapy plus ipilimumab. Sequencing was performed on peripheral blood, taken from a patient treated with radiotherapy plus ipilimumab. The receptor chain draws on TRBV27 and TRBJ2-5; a tentative D match to TRBD2 spans 6 bases. The J call may be faulty, since TRBJ2-7 better matches the DNA end. The CDR3 region has the sequence CASSLRDPRGEQYF. Read as DNA, the sequence is TGTGCCAGCAGTTTGCGGGACCCTCGGGGCGAGCAGTACTTC.